This entry describes one T cell receptor beta chain. The target antigen is unknown. This sample stems from a study of beta chain features in type 1 diabetes. From germline, CDR1 is SNHLY and CDR2 FYNNEI. CDR3 length: 12 amino acids. Trimming took off 4 bases at V and 8 bases at J, with 11 bases between the two ends. All of the isolated RNA was reverse transcribed, so expressed TCRB transcripts were sequenced. The assay was immunoSEQ multiplex PCR, and TCRdb's table has in-frame clones only and misses some. This sample has 200,000 to 250,000 clones, with approximately 70% found just once. Study-level points and caveats: Reduced insertions and increased deletions marked VDJ junctions in type 1 diabetes patients.

The V and J genes are TRBV2 and TRBJ1-1; D is unresolved. This receptor was identified in a man aged 30-40 years in good health. The sample comprised naive CD4+ T cells from blood. CDR3 loop: CASSVEGGEAFF. In nucleotides, the CDR3 is TGTGCCAGCAGTGTTGAAGGAGGGGAAGCTTTCTTT.